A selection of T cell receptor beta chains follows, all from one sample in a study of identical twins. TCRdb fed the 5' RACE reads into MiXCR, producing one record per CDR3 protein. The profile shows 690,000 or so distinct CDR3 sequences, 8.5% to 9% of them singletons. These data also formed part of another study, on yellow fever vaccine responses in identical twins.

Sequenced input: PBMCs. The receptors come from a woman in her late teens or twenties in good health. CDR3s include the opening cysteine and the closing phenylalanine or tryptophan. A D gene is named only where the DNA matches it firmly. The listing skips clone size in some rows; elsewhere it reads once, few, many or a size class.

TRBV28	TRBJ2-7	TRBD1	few	CASSKGQVGSYEQYF	TGTGCCAGCAGCAAGGGACAGGTGGGCTCCTACGAGCAGTACTTC
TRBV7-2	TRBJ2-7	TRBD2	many	CASSLEGTSGSYEQYF	TGTGCCAGCAGCTTAGAAGGGACTAGCGGGAGTTACGAGCAGTACTTC
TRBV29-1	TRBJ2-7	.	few	CSVKKDSYEQYF	TGCAGCGTTAAAAAGGACTCCTACGAGCAGTACTTC
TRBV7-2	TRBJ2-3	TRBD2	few	CASSLSRAGGQDTQYF	TGTGCCAGCAGCTTAAGTCGGGCGGGAGGGCAAGATACGCAGTATTTT
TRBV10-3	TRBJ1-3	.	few	CAISERDGHSGNTIYF	TGTGCCATCAGTGAGAGGGACGGGCACTCTGGAAACACCATATATTTT
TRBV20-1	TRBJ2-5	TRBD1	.	CSATALGQLRWQETQYF	TGCAGTGCTACCGCATTGGGACAGCTAAGGTGGCAAGAGACCCAGTACTTC
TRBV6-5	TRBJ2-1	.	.	CASSFRPLLDNEQFF	TGTGCCAGCAGTTTCAGACCCCTGTTGGACAATGAGCAGTTCTTC
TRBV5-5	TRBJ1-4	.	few	CASSLDTWGEKLFF	TGTGCCAGCAGCCTCGACACCTGGGGTGAAAAACTGTTTTTT
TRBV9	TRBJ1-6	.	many	CASSSSGNSPLHF	TGTGCCAGCAGCTCCTCGGGAAATTCACCCCTCCACTTT
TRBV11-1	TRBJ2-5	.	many	CASSLSGFVRTQEETQYF	TGTGCCAGCAGCTTATCGGGGTTTGTGAGGACCCAAGAAGAGACCCAGTACTTC
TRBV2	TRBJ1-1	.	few	CASSERAGEAFF	TGTGCCAGCAGTGAAAGGGCGGGCGAAGCTTTCTTT
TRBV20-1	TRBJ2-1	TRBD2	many	CSATLLAGLYNEQFF	TGCAGTGCTACTTTACTAGCGGGACTTTACAATGAGCAGTTCTTC
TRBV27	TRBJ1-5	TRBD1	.	CASTPAGGKGGNQPQHF	TGTGCCAGCACCCCGGCAGGGGGCAAGGGGGGCAATCAGCCCCAGCATTTT
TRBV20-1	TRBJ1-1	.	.	CSARDWGNTEAFF	TGCAGTGCTAGAGATTGGGGGAACACTGAAGCTTTCTTT
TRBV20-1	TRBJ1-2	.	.	CSAEGQFELGGYTF	TGCAGTGCGGAGGGGCAGTTCGAACTTGGTGGCTACACCTTC
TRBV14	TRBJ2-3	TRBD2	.	CASSRSGTTLDTQYF	TGTGCCAGCAGCCGCTCCGGGACTACCCTTGATACGCAGTATTTT
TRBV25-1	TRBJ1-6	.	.	CATAYGRGGPNSPLHF	TGTGCCACCGCTTATGGGAGGGGCGGACCTAATTCACCCCTCCACTTT
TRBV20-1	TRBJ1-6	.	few	CSAFTGRGYNSPLHF	TGCAGTGCATTCACCGGGAGGGGATATAATTCACCCCTCCACTTT
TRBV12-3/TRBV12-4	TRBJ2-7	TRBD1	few	CASSGRDRGSYEQYF	TGTGCCAGCAGTGGCCGGGACAGGGGCTCCTACGAGCAGTACTTC
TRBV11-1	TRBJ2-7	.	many	CASSQTVLSESSHYEQYF	TGTGCCAGCAGCCAAACGGTCCTATCGGAATCTAGCCACTACGAGCAGTACTTC
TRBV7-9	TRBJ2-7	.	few	CASSFYRASDEQYF	TGTGCCAGCAGCTTCTACAGGGCGTCGGACGAGCAGTACTTC
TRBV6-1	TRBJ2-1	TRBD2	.	CASMEGLAGENEQFF	TGTGCCAGCATGGAGGGACTAGCGGGAGAAAATGAGCAGTTCTTC
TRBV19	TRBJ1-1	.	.	CASSIPGFGTEAFF	TGTGCCAGTAGTATTCCGGGGTTCGGCACTGAAGCTTTCTTT